This TCR beta chain was documented in a study of identical twins. V was clipped by 5 bases and J by 7 bases, with 11 bases between them. This CDR3 comprises 13 residues. Looked up from germline, CDR1 is WNHNN and CDR2 is SYGVQD (reference sequence). TCRdb recomputed calls from the 5' RACE reads with MiXCR, one row per CDR3 protein. The repertoire holds about 720,000 distinct CDR3 sequences, with 18% as singletons. The sample also formed part of further work on T cells expressing NK-cell markers.

This sequence originates from a woman aged 18-35 years in good health. Specimen: PBMCs. The chain combines TRBV10-1 with TRBJ2-2, with no clear D. The CDR3: CASSNVGHGELFF. The CDR3 DNA reads as TGCGCCAGCAGTAATGTAGGGCACGGGGAGCTGTTTTTT.